This T cell receptor beta chain was captured in a study of blood T cell repertoires in COVID-19. Study information: T cells, B-cell-depleted T cells, or PBMCs supplied cDNA or gDNA.

As originally analysed: Amplification with reference gene primers provided the estimates of nucleated cell counts. The repertoire was sequenced with immunoSEQ multiplex PCR; TCRdb's copy has only in-frame clones and lacks some. That table furnishes V, J and clone size, whereas the DNA furnished D and trimming. The sample records fewer than 250,000 clones, around 87% being singletons. This clone was counted a single time. V was shortened by 4 bases and J by 4 bases, with 10 bases between the two germline ends. Looked up from germline, CDR1 is SGHDN and CDR2 is FVKESK. The CDR3 loop spans 14 amino acids.

This receptor was obtained from a man in his 60s with acute or convalescent COVID-19. Input material: peripheral blood. The rearrangement uses TRBV14 and TRBJ1-4, with D possibly matching TRBD1 (6 bases). CDR3 sequence (DNA): TGTGCCAGCAGCCGAACAGGGTATAATGAAAAACTGTTTTTT. It is translated as CASSRTGYNEKLFF. Based on the CDR3 plus reference TRBV14 and TRBJ1-4, the full variable domain is EAGVTQFPSHSVIEKGQTVTLRCDPISGHDNLYWYRRVMGKEIKFLLHFVKESKQDESGMPNNRFLAERTGGTYSTLKVQPAELEDSGVYFCASSRTGYNEKLFFGSGTQLSVL.